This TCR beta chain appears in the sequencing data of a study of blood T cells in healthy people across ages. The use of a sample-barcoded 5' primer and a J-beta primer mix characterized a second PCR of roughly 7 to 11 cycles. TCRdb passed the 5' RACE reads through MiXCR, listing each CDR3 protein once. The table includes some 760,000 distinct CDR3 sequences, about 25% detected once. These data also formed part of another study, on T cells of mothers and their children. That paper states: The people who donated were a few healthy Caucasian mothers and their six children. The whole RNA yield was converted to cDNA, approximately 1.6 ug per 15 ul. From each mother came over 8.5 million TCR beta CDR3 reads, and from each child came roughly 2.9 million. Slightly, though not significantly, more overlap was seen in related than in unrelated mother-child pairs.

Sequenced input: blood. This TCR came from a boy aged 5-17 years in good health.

The CDR3 protein is CASSYSFYRGGSYNEQFF. DNA for the CDR3: TGTGCCAGCAGTTACTCGTTCTACCGAGGAGGTTCCTACAATGAGCAGTTCTTC. V gene TRBV6-2 or TRBV6-3 combines with J gene TRBJ2-1; possibly TRBD2 for D (5 bases). Trimming took off 0 bases at V and 1 base at J, with 16 bases between the two ends. The CDR3 contains 18 residues. The germline CDR1 and CDR2 sequences are MNHEY and SVGEGT.